A single sample gave rise to the 11 T cell receptor beta chains below, sequenced in a study of cytomegalovirus exposure and HLA in healthy donors. In the PCR, 60 Vbeta and 13 Jbeta primers were used. Libraries were prepared by immunoSEQ multiplex PCR; TCRdb keeps only in-frame clonotypes and omits some of them. The repertoire holds about 180,000 clones, approximately 83% seen once, with around 1.3% in the top ten. The sequencing input was PBMCs. Receptor source: a boy aged 2-9 years in good health and CMV-seronegative.

The chain couples TRBV7-8 to TRBJ1-4; the D is unclear. This CDR3 has 15 residues. Trimming removed 1 base from V and 0 bases from J, with 6 bases in between. Germline values: CDR1 SGHVS, CDR2 FQNEAQ. CDR3 in DNA: TGTGCCAGCAGCTTAGAGCGGACAACTAATGAAAAACTGTTTTTT. Protein sequence: CASSLERTTNEKLFF.

The V call is TRBV18, the J call TRBJ1-2; 7 positions agree with TRBD1. The CDR3 has 16 amino acids. The J segment lost 6 bases and the V segment lost 3 bases, leaving 13 bases of the junction unmatched. Germline lookup yields CDR1 KGHSH and CDR2 LQKENI. The CDR3 DNA is TGTGCCAGCTCACCGACAGGGAAGGGTGTATGGGATGGCTACACCTTC. Its translation: CASSPTGKGVWDGYTF.

The V call is TRBV6-6, the J call TRBJ1-2; D unclear. V dropped 2 bases and J dropped 3 bases, with 10 bases sitting between them. The CDR3 runs to 14 residues. CDR1 MNHNY and CDR2 SVGAGI come from the germline V gene (reference sequence). This chain's CDR3 is CASSYTEAHYGYTF. CDR3 DNA sequence: TGTGCCAGCAGTTACACCGAGGCCCACTATGGCTACACCTTC.

This chain links TRBV7-2 with TRBJ2-3, with 10 bases that match TRBD2. The germline CDR1 and CDR2 sequences are SGHTA and FQGNSA. V dropped 2 bases and J dropped 8; count of bases not matched to a gene: 7. This CDR3 contains 15 residues. Here the CDR3 DNA reads TGTGCCAGCAGCTTAACTCTAGCGGGAGAAGGTACGCAGTATTTT. It translates to CASSLTLAGEGTQYF.

This clone has a handful of counts. V and J are TRBV9 and TRBJ1-1; D perhaps matches TRBD1 (6 bases). V lost 4 bases, J lost 1 base, and 14 bases lay in between. The CDR3 extends over 15 amino acids. Germline V gene lookup returns CDR1 SGDLS and CDR2 YYNGEE. DNA for the CDR3: TGTGCCAGCAGCCCAGGGGAGGGTGGGAACACTGAAGCTTTCTTT. It encodes CASSPGEGGNTEAFF. The entire variable domain, with the rest obtained from reference TRBV9 and TRBJ1-1, is as follows: DSGVTQTPKHLITATGQRVTLRCSPRSGDLSVYWYQQSLDQGLQFLIQYYNGEERAKGNILERFSAQQFPDLHSELNLSSLELGDSALYFCASSPGEGGNTEAFFGQGTRLTVV.

The chain couples TRBV30 to TRBJ1-1; a weak D match, TRBD1 (6 bases). V was cut by 1 base and J by 12 bases, with 15 bases left in between. Germline V gene data show CDR1 as GTSNPN and CDR2 as SVGIG (reference sequence). The length of the CDR3 is 12 residues. The CDR3 loop is CAWSAGGYSPFF. The DNA of the CDR3 is TGTGCCTGGAGTGCGGGGGGCTATTCCCCTTTCTTT.

The chain is built from TRBV15 and TRBJ1-3, with no clear D. The CDR3 totals 13 residues. V was clipped by 1 base and J by 4 bases, with 5 bases between them. CDR1 and CDR2 from the germline V gene are LNHNV and YYDKDF (reference sequence). The CDR3 DNA reads TGTGCCACCAGCAGAGTGGGCGGAAACACCATATATTTT. Its translation is CATSRVGGNTIYF.

CDR3 protein: CASSQDADTEAFF. CDR3 sequence (DNA): TGCGCCAGCAGCCAAGACGCGGACACTGAAGCTTTCTTT. V is TRBV4-3 and J is TRBJ1-1; no definite D call. From germline, CDR1 is LGHNA and CDR2 YSLEER. V dropped 0 bases and J dropped 3 bases, with 5 bases sitting between them. The CDR3 extends over 13 amino acids.

This clone showed up just a few times. CDR3 residues: CASSLRGGNGYTF. The CDR3 nucleotides read TGTGCCAGCAGTTTGAGAGGGGGCAATGGCTACACCTTC. The rearrangement links TRBV27 to TRBJ1-2; TRBD1 matches at 7 bases. The germline gives CDR1 MNHEY, CDR2 SMNVEV (reference sequence). This CDR3 spans 13 amino acids. V trimming: 3 bases; J trimming: 6 bases; junction bases outside the gene matches: 4.

This clone appeared a few times. V and J are TRBV5-1 and TRBJ1-1; 8 bases map to TRBD1. With V trimmed by 4 bases and J by 2 bases, 4 bases remained unmatched. The CDR3 consists of 14 residues. Germline loops: CDR1 SGHRS, CDR2 YFSETQ. The CDR3 loop reads CASSLGQVNTEAFF. The CDR3, as DNA: TGCGCCAGCAGCCTGGGACAGGTCAACACTGAAGCTTTCTTT.

The genes are TRBV6-5 and TRBJ1-1; D uncertain. Trimming pared 5 bases from V and 7 bases from J, leaving 14 bases between. The CDR3 sequence is 13 residues long. Germline CDR1 reads MNHEY; CDR2 reads SVGAGI. The CDR3 region is CASSEETIDEAFF. The CDR3 DNA follows: TGTGCCAGCAGTGAAGAGACAATTGATGAAGCTTTCTTT.